This entry lists 18 T cell receptor beta chains sequenced from one sample in a study of blood T cell repertoires in COVID-19. TCRdb's table, derived via immunoSEQ multiplex PCR, lists solely in-frame clones and lacks some. The sample has about 110,000 clones, about three quarters seen once. The sample consisted of peripheral blood. The receptors originated from a human donor with acute or convalescent COVID-19. The donor label of this sample is uncertain.

This sequence joins TRBV2 and TRBJ1-5; D possibly corresponds to TRBD1 (5 bases). Trimming removed 7 bases at V and 4 bases at J, with 11 bases between. Per the germline V gene, CDR1 is SNHLY and CDR2 is FYNNEI. This CDR3 has 13 amino acids. The CDR3 nucleotides are TGTGCCAGCACTTTCAGGGAAAATCAGCCCCAGCATTTT. This translates into CASTFRENQPQHF.

J is TRBJ1-1 and V is TRBV5-1; D is perhaps TRBD1 (5 bases). Trimming pared 1 base from V and 0 bases from J, leaving 13 bases between. Germline loops: CDR1 SGHRS, CDR2 YFSETQ. CDR3 length: 16 amino acids. The CDR3 coding sequence is TGCGCCAGCAGCTTGATCCGTGCGGGACTGAACACTGAAGCTTTCTTT. Translated, it gives CASSLIRAGLNTEAFF.

The chain combines TRBV10-2 with TRBJ1-1; D remains ambiguous. The ends were cut back, 5 bases at V and 8 bases at J, with 12 bases in the middle. Germline V gives CDR1 WSHSY, CDR2 SAAADI. The CDR3 has 12 residues. The chain's CDR3 is CASSYAQAEAFF. Here the CDR3 DNA reads TGCGCCAGCAGTTATGCCCAGGCGGAAGCTTTCTTT.

This chain joins TRBV7-9 and TRBJ1-6, with unresolved D. Germline V gives CDR1 SEHNR, CDR2 FQNEAQ (reference sequence). This CDR3 contains 17 residues. V lost 3 bases to trimming and J lost 4 bases, with 16 bases between them. In DNA form, the CDR3 reads TGTGCCAGCAGCTTCCGTGCGATAGGAGGATATAATTCACCCCTCCACTTT. It encodes CASSFRAIGGYNSPLHF.

This clone was seen ten or more times. The chain is built from TRBV6-5 and TRBJ2-6; D perhaps matches TRBD2 (7 bases). The CDR3 has 15 amino acids. Germline loops: CDR1 MNHEY, CDR2 SVGAGI. V lost 8 bases and J lost 0, with 11 bases in between. The CDR3 nucleotides are TGTGCCAGCGGGGAGGGGGGCTCTGGGGCCAACGTCCTGACTTTC. Protein: CASGEGGSGANVLTF.

V gene TRBV29-1 combines with J gene TRBJ2-3; TRBD2 matches at 8 bases. This CDR3 region has 18 residues. Looked up from germline, CDR1 is SQVTM and CDR2 is ANQGSEA. Trimming at V came to 2 bases and at J to 0 bases, leaving 13 bases not matched to a gene. The CDR3 here is CSVEPPGLAGASTDTQYF. CDR3 in DNA: TGCAGCGTTGAACCCCCGGGGCTAGCGGGTGCTAGCACAGATACGCAGTATTTT.

V and J are TRBV2 and TRBJ1-1; the D gene is possibly TRBD1 (6 bases). The CDR3 runs to 12 residues. V dropped 6 bases and J dropped 1 base, with 6 bases sitting between them. Germline assignment: CDR1 SNHLY and CDR2 FYNNEI. The CDR3 region has the DNA TGTGCCAGCAGGACAGGGAACACTGAAGCTTTCTTT. It encodes CASRTGNTEAFF.

The V call is TRBV7-6, the J call TRBJ2-7; D remains ambiguous. V lost 1 base and J 9 bases, leaving 13 bases between the germline ends. This CDR3 region has 13 residues. Per the germline V gene, CDR1 is SGHVS and CDR2 is FNYEAQ. CDR3 DNA: TGTGCCAGCAGCTTAGACTTGAGGTCTGTGCAGTACTTC. It yields the protein CASSLDLRSVQYF.

The chain is built from TRBV21-1 and TRBJ1-4; the table's D gene call, TRBD1, was not cross checked with the DNA. TRBV21-1 constitutes a pseudogene. The CDR3 length is 18 residues. CDR3 DNA: TGTGCCAGCAGCTCCGGAGTGGGACAACCGACAACTAATGAAAAACTGTTTTTT. Amino acids: CASSSGVGQPTTNEKLFF.

CDR3 nucleotides: TGTGCCAGCAGTGCGGGGACAGGGAACACTGAAGCTTTCTTT. It encodes CASSAGTGNTEAFF. This rearrangement joins TRBV2 to TRBJ1-1; 8 bases are shared with TRBD1. The junction had 2 bases not matched to a gene; V was cut back by 4 bases and J by 1 base. Germline lookup yields CDR1 SNHLY and CDR2 FYNNEI. The CDR3 totals 14 residues.

The chain is built from TRBV9 and TRBJ2-7; D is possibly TRBD1 (6 bases). The V and J ends lost 4 bases and 0 bases respectively, with 14 bases between them. The CDR3 runs to 15 residues. CDR1 SGDLS and CDR2 YYNGEE come from the germline V gene. The CDR3 DNA reads TGTGCCAGCAGCCGAGGACAGTCGGGCTCCTACGAGCAGTACTTC. This sequence encodes CASSRGQSGSYEQYF.

V and J are TRBV4-1 and TRBJ1-3; D perhaps matches TRBD1 (6 bases). The CDR3 consists of 16 residues. Germline lookup yields CDR1 MGHRA and CDR2 YSYEKL. The V end lost 1 base, the J end lost 0 bases, and 10 bases lay between the germline ends. The CDR3: CASSQVLDSSGNTIYF. The CDR3 DNA follows: TGCGCCAGCAGCCAAGTCTTGGACAGCTCTGGAAACACCATATATTTT.

The chain couples TRBV5-1 to TRBJ2-5; tentative D call: TRBD1 (6 bases). CDR3 length equals 14 residues. V gave up 0 bases and J gave up 4 bases, with 10 bases separating them. Germline V gene sequence: CDR1 SGHRS, CDR2 YFSETQ. CDR3: CASSLGTVGETQYF. Written as DNA, the CDR3 is TGCGCCAGCAGCTTGGGGACAGTGGGAGAGACCCAGTACTTC. The full variable domain, in which reference TRBV5-1 and TRBJ2-5 provide the parts outside the CDR3, is KAGVTQTPRYLIKTRGQQVTLSCSPISGHRSVSWYQQTPGQGLQFLFEYFSETQRNKGNFPGRFSGRQFSNSRSEMNVSTLELGDSALYLCASSLGTVGETQYFGPGTRLLVL.

The V gene is TRBV6-5, the J gene TRBJ1-4; D possibly corresponds to TRBD1 (6 bases). The germline gives CDR1 MNHEY, CDR2 SVGAGI. The CDR3 runs to 14 residues. Trimming pared 8 bases from V and 4 bases from J, leaving 14 bases between. CDR3 region: CASVRDIRNEKLFF. CDR3 nucleotide sequence: TGTGCCAGCGTCCGGGACATTCGTAATGAAAAACTGTTTTTT.

This clone turned up a few times. This chain links TRBV7-9 with TRBJ1-1; 8 positions match TRBD1. Germline assignment: CDR1 SEHNR and CDR2 FQNEAQ (reference sequence). V was clipped by 0 bases and J by 7 bases; unmatched bases: 7. This CDR3 region has 15 residues. The DNA of the CDR3 is TGTGCCAGCAGCTTAGCTGGGACAGGCAGGGATGAAGCTTTCTTT. Translating it yields CASSLAGTGRDEAFF.

CDR3 loop: CASSQATTVGRTQYF. DNA for the CDR3: TGCGCCAGCAGCCAAGCAACTACCGTAGGGAGGACCCAGTACTTC. V gene TRBV4-1 combines with J gene TRBJ2-5; possible D gene TRBD2, 5 bases. Germline V gene lookup returns CDR1 MGHRA and CDR2 YSYEKL. Trimming left V 1 base short and J 7 bases short, with 16 bases between. The CDR3 is made up of 15 amino acids.

A single count supports this clone. J is TRBJ1-6 and V is TRBV24-1; D is ambiguous. Germline lookup yields CDR1 KGHDR and CDR2 SFDVKD. Trimming took 7 bases from V and 0 from J, leaving 15 bases between them. There are 17 residues in the CDR3. The CDR3 sequence is CATRGGRDCSYNSPLHF. The CDR3 nucleotides are TGTGCCACCAGGGGAGGGCGGGATTGCTCCTATAATTCACCCCTCCACTTT.

V and J are TRBV2 and TRBJ1-2, with 7 bases matching TRBD1. CDR1 and CDR2 (germline): SNHLY, FYNNEI. The CDR3 length is 17 residues. J lost 2 bases, V lost 3 bases, and 12 bases had no gene match. CDR3 protein: CASSEPFRQGWNYGYTF. For the CDR3, the DNA is TGTGCCAGCAGTGAGCCCTTCCGACAGGGATGGAACTATGGCTACACCTTC. The whole variable domain, filled in from reference TRBV2 and TRBJ1-2, reads EPEVTQTPSHQVTQMGQEVILRCVPISNHLYFYWYRQILGQKVEFLVSFYNNEISEKSEIFDDQFSVERPDGSNFTLKIRSTKLEDSAMYFCASSEPFRQGWNYGYTFGSGTRLTVV.